This TCR beta chain was sequenced during a study of vaccination effects on CD4 cells after COVID-19. Study details: Peptide-pool stimulation followed by sequencing identified expanded antigen-specific CD4+ clonotypes in the ViraFEST assay. Post-vaccine sample collection fell at a median of 72 days after the second dose.

Sequencing used immunoSEQ multiplex PCR; TCRdb keeps in-frame clones, though not all of them. The repertoire holds fewer than 75,000 clones, with around 80% as singletons. Concerning this clone itself: The antigen is undetermined.

Following 10 days of culture, CD4+ T cells were isolated. Vaccination of participants consisted of two doses of either the BNT162b2 or mRNA-1273 vaccine. All vaccine recipients tested negative for nucleocapsid antibodies and had never contracted SARS-CoV-2 infection. Broader study findings: Healthy vaccinees' vaccine-induced clones included only 1 of 255 cross-reacting with common cold coronaviruses.

J gave up 2 bases and V 4 bases, and 6 bases lay outside the gene matches. The germline CDR1 and CDR2 sequences are SGHTA and FQGNSA. CDR3 size: 15 residues. This sequence joins TRBV7-2 and TRBJ1-2, with 8 bases identical to TRBD1. Sample: CD4+ T cells from PBMCs cultured without peptide, taken after COVID-19 vaccination. This receptor was obtained from a human donor who received a COVID-19 vaccine. The CDR3 DNA reads TGTGCCAGCAGCTCACTGACAGGGGAGAACTATGGCTACACCTTC. Translated: CASSSLTGENYGYTF.